This T cell receptor (beta chain) was identified during a study of technical replicates of blood from four donors. TCRdb's copy holds only in-frame clones and misses some; the assay was immunoSEQ multiplex PCR. The sample has about 72,000 clones; around 95% are singletons. Germline V gene data show CDR1 as MNHNS and CDR2 as SASEGT. V was pared by 3 bases and J by 4 bases, with 15 bases of the junction left unmatched. The CDR3 totals 18 residues. V gene TRBV6-1 combines with J gene TRBJ2-1, with 7 positions matching TRBD2. Sequenced input: T cells isolated from PBMCs. This clonotype originated in a human donor in good health. DNA for the CDR3: TGTGCCAGCAGTGATGTATTGGGGACTACCAAAAAATACAATGAGCAGTTCTTC. This codes for CASSDVLGTTKKYNEQFF.